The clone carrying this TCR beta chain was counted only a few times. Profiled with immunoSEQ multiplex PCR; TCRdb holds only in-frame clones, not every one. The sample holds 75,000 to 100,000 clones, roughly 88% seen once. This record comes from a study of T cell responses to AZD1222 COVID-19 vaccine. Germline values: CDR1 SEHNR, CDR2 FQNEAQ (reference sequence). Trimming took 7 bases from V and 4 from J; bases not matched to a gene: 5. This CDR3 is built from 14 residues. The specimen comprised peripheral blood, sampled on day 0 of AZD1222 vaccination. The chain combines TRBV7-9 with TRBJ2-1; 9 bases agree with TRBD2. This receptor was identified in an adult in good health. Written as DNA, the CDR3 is TGTGCCAGCATCGGGGGACTAGCATACAATGAGCAGTTCTTC. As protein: CASIGGLAYNEQFF. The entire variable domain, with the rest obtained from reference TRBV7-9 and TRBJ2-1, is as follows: DTGVSQNPRHKITKRGQNVTFRCDPISEHNRLYWYRQTLGQGPEFLTYFQNEAQLEKSRLLSDRFSAERPKGSFSTLEIQRTEQGDSAMYLCASIGGLAYNEQFFGPGTRLTVL.